The rows below give T cell receptor beta chains drawn from one sample of a study of cytomegalovirus exposure and HLA in healthy donors. Sequencing used immunoSEQ multiplex PCR; TCRdb keeps in-frame clones, though not all of them. The data show some 140,000 clones, 84% seen once. The sample comprised PBMCs. Source of these receptors: a woman in her twenties or thirties in good health and CMV-seronegative. CDR3s include the opening cysteine and the closing phenylalanine or tryptophan. A D gene is named only where the DNA matches it firmly. The size of a clone is reported for some rows only, either as once, few or many, or as a class for expanded clones.

J gene: TRBJ1-1
CDR3 length: 15
V gene: TRBV6-1
D gene: NA
clone size: NA
CDR3 protein: CASSSSGNQNTEAFF
CDR3 DNA: TGTGCCAGCAGTAGTTCAGGGAACCAGAACACTGAAGCTTTCTTT

J gene: TRBJ1-3
CDR3 length: 17
V gene: TRBV18
D gene: NA
clone size: NA
CDR3 protein: CASSPGSGGHSGNTIYF
CDR3 DNA: TGTGCCAGCTCACCAGGCAGCGGGGGCCACTCTGGAAACACCATATATTTT

J gene: TRBJ2-5
CDR3 length: 16
V gene: TRBV28
D gene: NA
clone size: once
CDR3 protein: CASSSEGLPTGETQYF
CDR3 DNA: TGTGCCAGCAGCTCAGAGGGACTCCCGACCGGAGAGACCCAGTACTTC

J gene: TRBJ2-7
CDR3 length: 16
V gene: TRBV4-2
D gene: TRBD1
clone size: NA
CDR3 protein: CASSPGQDSWTYEQYF
CDR3 DNA: TGTGCCAGCAGCCCAGGACAGGACAGCTGGACCTACGAGCAGTACTTC

J gene: TRBJ1-2
CDR3 length: 15
V gene: TRBV7-3
D gene: NA
clone size: NA
CDR3 protein: CASSSSPTVGYGYTF
CDR3 DNA: TGTGCCAGCAGCTCCTCCCCAACAGTAGGCTATGGCTACACCTTC

J gene: TRBJ2-5
CDR3 length: 19
V gene: TRBV5-4
D gene: TRBD2
clone size: NA
CDR3 protein: CASSGVSGTSGRDQETQYF
CDR3 DNA: TGTGCCAGCAGCGGGGTGAGCGGGACTAGCGGGAGGGACCAAGAGACCCAGTACTTC

J gene: TRBJ2-2
CDR3 length: 15
V gene: TRBV7-8
D gene: NA
clone size: NA
CDR3 protein: CASSLKLLNTGELFF
CDR3 DNA: TGTGCCAGCAGCTTAAAACTGCTGAACACCGGGGAGCTGTTTTTT

J gene: TRBJ2-2
CDR3 length: 16
V gene: TRBV7-3
D gene: TRBD2
clone size: NA
CDR3 protein: CASSARTSGGDGELFF
CDR3 DNA: TGTGCCAGCAGCGCAAGGACTAGCGGGGGGGACGGGGAGCTGTTTTTT

J gene: TRBJ1-1
CDR3 length: 16
V gene: TRBV28
D gene: NA
clone size: NA
CDR3 protein: CASSPAGRETGTEAFF
CDR3 DNA: TGTGCCAGCAGTCCGGCGGGCCGGGAAACGGGCACTGAAGCTTTCTTT

J gene: TRBJ1-5
CDR3 length: 15
V gene: TRBV18
D gene: NA
clone size: NA
CDR3 protein: CASSLTGQSNQPQHF
CDR3 DNA: TGTGCCAGCTCCCTCACCGGACAGAGCAATCAGCCCCAGCATTTT

J gene: TRBJ1-2
CDR3 length: 15
V gene: TRBV7-2
D gene: NA
clone size: NA
CDR3 protein: CASSLDPTGFGGYTF
CDR3 DNA: TGTGCCAGCAGCTTGGACCCGACAGGATTCGGTGGCTACACCTTC

J gene: TRBJ1-6
CDR3 length: 15
V gene: TRBV7-8
D gene: NA
clone size: many
CDR3 protein: CASSAKGGGGSPLHF
CDR3 DNA: TGTGCCAGCAGCGCCAAGGGCGGGGGAGGCTCACCCCTCCACTTT

J gene: TRBJ2-7
CDR3 length: 14
V gene: TRBV18
D gene: NA
clone size: NA
CDR3 protein: CASSPYRGSYEQYF
CDR3 DNA: TGTGCCAGCTCACCATACCGCGGTTCCTACGAGCAGTACTTC

J gene: TRBJ1-1
CDR3 length: 12
V gene: TRBV27
D gene: NA
clone size: NA
CDR3 protein: CASSFRGTEAFF
CDR3 DNA: TGTGCCAGCAGTTTCAGGGGCACTGAAGCTTTCTTT

J gene: TRBJ2-3
CDR3 length: 15
V gene: TRBV18
D gene: NA
clone size: NA
CDR3 protein: CASSPRPQVTDTQYF
CDR3 DNA: TGTGCCAGCTCACCCAGACCCCAGGTCACAGATACGCAGTATTTT

J gene: TRBJ2-7
CDR3 length: 16
V gene: TRBV15
D gene: NA
clone size: few
CDR3 protein: CATSRDSETSVPEQYF
CDR3 DNA: TGTGCCACCAGCAGAGATTCCGAGACTAGTGTTCCCGAGCAGTACTTC

J gene: TRBJ2-3
CDR3 length: 16
V gene: TRBV2
D gene: TRBD2
clone size: NA
CDR3 protein: CASSPPGGGRTDTQYF
CDR3 DNA: TGTGCCAGCAGCCCCCCCGGGGGGGGCAGGACAGATACGCAGTATTTT

J gene: TRBJ2-1
CDR3 length: 18
V gene: TRBV11-2
D gene: TRBD2
clone size: NA
CDR3 protein: CASSPGTSGASSYNEQFF
CDR3 DNA: TGTGCCAGCAGTCCCGGGACTAGCGGAGCCAGCTCCTACAATGAGCAGTTCTTC

J gene: TRBJ1-4
CDR3 length: 17
V gene: TRBV11-2
D gene: NA
clone size: NA
CDR3 protein: CASSPGRGGLGKEKLFF
CDR3 DNA: TGTGCCAGCAGCCCCGGGAGGGGGGGTTTGGGAAAAGAAAAACTGTTTTTT

J gene: TRBJ2-1
CDR3 length: 15
V gene: TRBV9
D gene: TRBD1
clone size: NA
CDR3 protein: CASSFTGTGINEQFF
CDR3 DNA: TGTGCCAGCAGCTTCACCGGGACAGGGATCAATGAGCAGTTCTTC

J gene: TRBJ2-7
CDR3 length: 17
V gene: TRBV7-8
D gene: TRBD2
clone size: NA
CDR3 protein: CASSSQHGRGTSYEQYF
CDR3 DNA: TGTGCCAGCAGCTCCCAGCACGGGCGGGGGACTTCCTACGAGCAGTACTTC

J gene: TRBJ1-1
CDR3 length: 12
V gene: TRBV30
D gene: NA
clone size: many
CDR3 protein: CAWSRSGTEAFF
CDR3 DNA: TGTGCCTGGAGCCGGTCGGGCACTGAAGCTTTCTTT

J gene: TRBJ1-6
CDR3 length: 15
V gene: TRBV5-6
D gene: TRBD1
clone size: once
CDR3 protein: CASSFWTGTNSPLHF
CDR3 DNA: TGTGCCAGCAGCTTCTGGACAGGGACTAATTCACCCCTCCACTTT

J gene: TRBJ1-2
CDR3 length: 14
V gene: TRBV27
D gene: TRBD1
clone size: NA
CDR3 protein: CASSFGQGLSGYTF
CDR3 DNA: TGTGCCAGCAGTTTCGGACAGGGTCTATCTGGCTACACCTTC

J gene: TRBJ1-2
CDR3 length: 14
V gene: TRBV18
D gene: TRBD1
clone size: NA
CDR3 protein: CASSRDRGLRGYTF
CDR3 DNA: TGTGCCAGCTCGCGGGACAGGGGGCTGCGGGGCTACACCTTC

J gene: TRBJ1-2
CDR3 length: 18
V gene: TRBV18
D gene: TRBD1
clone size: NA
CDR3 protein: CASSPPKGTDSGVGGYTF
CDR3 DNA: TGTGCCAGCTCACCACCGAAGGGGACAGATTCAGGGGTTGGAGGCTACACCTTC

J gene: TRBJ1-5
CDR3 length: 14
V gene: TRBV2
D gene: NA
clone size: NA
CDR3 protein: CASSGLGASQPQHF
CDR3 DNA: TGTGCCAGCAGCGGCTTAGGGGCAAGTCAGCCCCAGCATTTT

J gene: TRBJ2-2
CDR3 length: 15
V gene: TRBV2
D gene: TRBD1
clone size: NA
CDR3 protein: CASSANRGETGELFF
CDR3 DNA: TGTGCCAGCAGCGCCAACAGGGGGGAGACCGGGGAGCTGTTTTTT

J gene: TRBJ2-3
CDR3 length: 15
V gene: TRBV7-9
D gene: NA
clone size: once
CDR3 protein: CASSFGRGRTDTQYF
CDR3 DNA: TGTGCCAGCAGCTTCGGGCGGGGTAGGACAGATACGCAGTATTTT

J gene: TRBJ1-1
CDR3 length: 15
V gene: TRBV29-1
D gene: NA
clone size: NA
CDR3 protein: CSVTRGRKGNTEAFF
CDR3 DNA: TGCAGCGTAACCCGAGGGCGCAAGGGGAACACTGAAGCTTTCTTT

J gene: TRBJ1-5
CDR3 length: 14
V gene: TRBV4-1
D gene: NA
clone size: once
CDR3 protein: CASSQSRVGQPQHF
CDR3 DNA: TGCGCCAGCAGCCAATCACGGGTCGGTCAGCCCCAGCATTTT

J gene: TRBJ1-5
CDR3 length: 14
V gene: TRBV5-1
D gene: NA
clone size: NA
CDR3 protein: CASSLDGGNQPQHF
CDR3 DNA: TGCGCCAGCAGCTTGGACGGGGGCAATCAGCCCCAGCATTTT

J gene: TRBJ1-1
CDR3 length: 10
V gene: TRBV29-1
D gene: NA
clone size: NA
CDR3 protein: CSAGWAEAFF
CDR3 DNA: TGCAGCGCTGGGTGGGCAGAAGCTTTCTTT

J gene: TRBJ1-2
CDR3 length: 14
V gene: TRBV5-4
D gene: TRBD1
clone size: NA
CDR3 protein: CASSPDGTGDGYTF
CDR3 DNA: TGTGCCAGCAGCCCGGACGGGACAGGGGATGGCTACACCTTC

J gene: TRBJ1-1
CDR3 length: 18
V gene: TRBV6-1
D gene: NA
clone size: NA
CDR3 protein: CASSEGWGEPSRRTEAFF
CDR3 DNA: TGTGCCAGCAGTGAAGGGTGGGGCGAACCATCTCGTCGCACTGAAGCTTTCTTT